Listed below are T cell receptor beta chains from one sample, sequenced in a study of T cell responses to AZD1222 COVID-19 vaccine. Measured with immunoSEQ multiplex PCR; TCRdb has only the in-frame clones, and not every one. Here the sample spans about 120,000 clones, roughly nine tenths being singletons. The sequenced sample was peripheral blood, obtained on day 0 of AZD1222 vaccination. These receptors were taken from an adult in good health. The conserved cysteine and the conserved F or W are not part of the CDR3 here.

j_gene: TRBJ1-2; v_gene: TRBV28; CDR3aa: ASSFGGGYGYT
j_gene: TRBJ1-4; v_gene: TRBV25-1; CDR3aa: ASSESGRGGEKLF
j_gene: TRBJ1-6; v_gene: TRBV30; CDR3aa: AWTASVPYNSPLH
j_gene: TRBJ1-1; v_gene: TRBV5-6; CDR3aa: ASSLVHYTNTEAF
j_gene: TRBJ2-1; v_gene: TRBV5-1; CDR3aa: ASSPGREQF
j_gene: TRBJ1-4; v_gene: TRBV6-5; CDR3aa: ASRQGWANEKLF
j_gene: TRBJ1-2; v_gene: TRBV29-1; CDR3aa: SVEGTTNYGYT
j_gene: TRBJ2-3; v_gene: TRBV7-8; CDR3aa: ASSFPPGFFGPSTSTDTQY
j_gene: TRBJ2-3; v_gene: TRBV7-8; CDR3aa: ASSLTGRADTQY
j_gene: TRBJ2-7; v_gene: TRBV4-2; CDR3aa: ASSQETSGRGYEQY
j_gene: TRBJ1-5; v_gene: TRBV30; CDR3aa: AWSTRDRGKNQPQH
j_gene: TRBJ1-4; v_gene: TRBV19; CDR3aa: ASSMGLKSEKLF
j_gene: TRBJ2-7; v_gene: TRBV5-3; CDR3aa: ARRGLAGVHEQY
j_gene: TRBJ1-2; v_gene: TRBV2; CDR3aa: ASMPDRANYGYT
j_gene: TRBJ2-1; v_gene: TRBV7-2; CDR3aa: ASSLSGTSDYEQF
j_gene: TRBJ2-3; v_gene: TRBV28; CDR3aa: ASTPVRGRALGADTQY
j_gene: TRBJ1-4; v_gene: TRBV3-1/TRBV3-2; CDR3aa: ASSRRVGGGNEKLF
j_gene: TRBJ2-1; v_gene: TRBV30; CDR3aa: AWSPGGQGARDEQF
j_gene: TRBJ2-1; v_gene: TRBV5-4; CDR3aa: ASSPEGGLRYNEQF
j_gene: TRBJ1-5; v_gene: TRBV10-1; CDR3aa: ASSEGQGSNQPQH
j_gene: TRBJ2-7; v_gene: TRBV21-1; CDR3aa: ASSKGTAI
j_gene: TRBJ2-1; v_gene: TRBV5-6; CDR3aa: ASSRVVAGEQF
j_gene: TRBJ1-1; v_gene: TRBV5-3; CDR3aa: ARSWTLNTEAF
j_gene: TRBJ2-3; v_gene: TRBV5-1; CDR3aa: ASSRGGGAPTDTQY
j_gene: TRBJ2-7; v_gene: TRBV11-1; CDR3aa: ASSLGWNEQY
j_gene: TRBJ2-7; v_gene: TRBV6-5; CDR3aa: ASRENRRNEQY
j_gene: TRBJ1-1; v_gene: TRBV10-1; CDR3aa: ATSTGTANTEAF
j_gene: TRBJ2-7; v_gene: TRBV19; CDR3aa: ASSPGQGPYEQY
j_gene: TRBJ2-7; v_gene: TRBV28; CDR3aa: ASSTGGRGEQY
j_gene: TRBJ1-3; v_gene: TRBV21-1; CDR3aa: ASSKVGGTGPDSGNTIY
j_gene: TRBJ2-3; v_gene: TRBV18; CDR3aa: ASSPGTTTTDTQY
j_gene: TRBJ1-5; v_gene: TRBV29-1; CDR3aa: SVEVSGSNQPQH
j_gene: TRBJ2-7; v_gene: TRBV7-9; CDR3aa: ASSRQGASSSYEQY
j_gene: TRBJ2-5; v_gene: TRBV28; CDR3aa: ASSVPPGRLSQETQY
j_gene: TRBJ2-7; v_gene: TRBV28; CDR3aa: ASSLGGSIYEQY
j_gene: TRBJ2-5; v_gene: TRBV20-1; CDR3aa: SADLATQY
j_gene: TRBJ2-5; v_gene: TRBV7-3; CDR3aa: ASSPRRELAGGSGETQY
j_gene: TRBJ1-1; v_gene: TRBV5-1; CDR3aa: ASSSTGGRNTEAF
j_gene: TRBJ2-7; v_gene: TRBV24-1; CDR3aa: ATLRSLSSYEQY
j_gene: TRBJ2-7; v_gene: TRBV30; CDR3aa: AWSTTGGMWEQY
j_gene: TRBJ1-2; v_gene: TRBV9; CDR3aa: ASSGSSGGYT
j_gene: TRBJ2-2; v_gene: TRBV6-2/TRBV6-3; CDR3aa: ASSSPGRNTGELF
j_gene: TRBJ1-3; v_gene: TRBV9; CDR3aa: ASSVAERRSGNTIY
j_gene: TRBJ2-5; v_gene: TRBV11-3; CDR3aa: ASSLRLYQETQY
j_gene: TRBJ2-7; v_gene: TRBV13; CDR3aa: ASSRRADEQY